A single sample gave rise to the 9 T cell receptor beta chains below, sequenced in a study of beta chain features in type 1 diabetes (dated by TCRdb to 2016 to 2019). The library was built by means of the immunoSEQ multiplex PCR assay. The entire isolated RNA was reverse transcribed using the High Capacity cDNA Reverse Transcription Kit, and thus expressed TCRB transcripts were sequenced. In TCRdb, the immuneACCESS table is reduced to in-frame sequences with V and J assigned. These tables do not hold every clone; where another copy was compared, an unresolved V gene accounts for under half, and the others remain unexplained. This sample lists 200,000 to 250,000 clones; 9.6% were detected once. The ten largest clones capture about 0.037% of the sample. The specimen was naive CD4+ T cells from blood. Reading the label with the study, this specimen's cell subset or site is: true naive CD4+ T cells. Receptor source: a woman younger than 35 in good health.

This clone was recorded a few times. The gene calls are TRBV12-5 and TRBJ2-7; no clear D gene. Germline V CDR1 and CDR2: LGHNT, FRNRAP. Trimming took 5 bases from V and 4 from J, leaving 12 bases between them. The length of the CDR3 is 13 residues. In nucleotides, the CDR3 is TGTGCTAGTGGTCCCGGCGGCCGGTACGAGCAGTACTTC. Translating gives CASGPGGRYEQYF.

There are a few counts of this clone. The V gene is TRBV5-4, the J gene TRBJ2-2; D is possibly TRBD1 (6 bases). Germline values: CDR1 SGHNT, CDR2 YYREEE (reference sequence). CDR3 length equals 14 residues. V was shortened by 4 bases and J by 4 bases, with 11 bases between the two germline ends. The CDR3 protein is CASSPDRFTGELFF. The CDR3 coding sequence is TGTGCCAGCAGCCCGGACAGATTCACCGGGGAGCTGTTTTTT.

The gene calls are TRBV4-2 and TRBJ1-2, with 11 bases lining up with TRBD1. With 5 bases clipped from V and 6 bases from J, the junction kept 14 bases outside the gene matches. Per germline, CDR1 LGHNA and CDR2 YNFKEQ. The CDR3 totals 17 residues. The CDR3 loop reads CASSSSGRTGGENGYTF. DNA for the CDR3: TGTGCCAGCAGCTCCTCTGGCCGGACAGGGGGCGAAAATGGCTACACCTTC.

This chain links TRBV7-6 with TRBJ1-1; D is unresolved. CDR1 is SGHVS and CDR2 is FNYEAQ in the germline V gene. The CDR3 length is 16 residues. Trimming took 1 base from V and 1 from J, leaving 13 bases between them. Written as DNA, the CDR3 is TGTGCCAGCAGCTTAGTAGTTCGGCGGGGGAACACTGAAGCTTTCTTT. Translation gives CASSLVVRRGNTEAFF.

The V call is TRBV28, the J call TRBJ2-2, with 15 bases fitting TRBD2. With 6 bases clipped from V and 5 bases from J, the junction kept 4 bases outside the gene matches. CDR3 length: 16 amino acids. Looked up from germline, CDR1 is MDHEN and CDR2 is SYDVKM. The CDR3 here is CASSRTSGGATGELFF. Written as DNA, the CDR3 is TGTGCCAGCAGCCGGACTAGCGGGGGGGCAACCGGGGAGCTGTTTTTT.

The genes are TRBV19 and TRBJ1-6; D is undetermined. The length of the CDR3 is 14 residues. Trimming removed 5 bases from V and 9 bases from J, with 14 bases in between. Per the germline V gene, CDR1 is LNHDA and CDR2 is SQIVND (reference sequence). As DNA, the CDR3 is TGTGCCAGTAGTTACGAAGCGGCTGGTTCACCCCTCCACTTT. Protein sequence: CASSYEAAGSPLHF.

V gene TRBV19 combines with J gene TRBJ2-1, with D possibly matching TRBD1 (6 bases). The ends were cut back, 8 bases at V and 5 bases at J, with 19 bases in the middle. This CDR3 spans 15 amino acids. Germline lookup yields CDR1 LNHDA and CDR2 SQIVND (reference sequence). CDR3 in amino acids: CASLRGGTGNNEQFF. CDR3 nucleotides: TGTGCCAGTTTACGAGGGGGAACTGGTAACAATGAGCAGTTCTTC.

The rearrangement links TRBV5-1 to TRBJ1-1, with D perhaps TRBD1 (5 bases). Trimming took off 4 bases at V and 3 bases at J, with 16 bases between the two ends. The germline CDR1 and CDR2 sequences are SGHRS and YFSETQ. The CDR3 has 15 residues. The CDR3 sequence: CASSPQGPEHTEAFF. As DNA, the CDR3 is TGCGCCAGCAGCCCTCAGGGCCCGGAGCACACTGAAGCTTTCTTT.

The chain recombines TRBV10-2 with TRBJ1-4; no definite D call. The CDR3 sequence is 16 residues long. Germline loops: CDR1 WSHSY, CDR2 SAAADI. V lost 3 bases, J lost 3 bases, and 14 bases lay in between. The CDR3 protein is CASSDSPRQANEKLFF. As DNA, the CDR3 is TGCGCCAGCAGTGACAGTCCTCGACAAGCTAATGAAAAACTGTTTTTT.